Included here is one T cell receptor (beta chain) sequence, with context. Germline assignment: CDR1 MNHEY and CDR2 SVGAGI. This CDR3 comprises 15 residues. V was clipped by 7 bases and J by 12 bases; unmatched bases: 16. This specimen belongs to a study of T cell clonotyping in hematopoietic cell transplantation. TCRdb keeps only in-frame clones here, not all; method: immunoSEQ multiplex PCR. The data show roughly 12,000 clones, approximately 90% seen once. This chain uses TRBV6-5 with TRBJ2-1; 9 bases map to TRBD1. What was sequenced was peripheral blood mononuclear cells. This receptor was taken from a woman aged 50 to 60 in good health. Some clones in this sample may be carry-over from other donors' samples. CDR3 bases: TGTGCCAGCACCCACCGACAGGGGGGGAAGTATGGGCAGTTCTTC. Residues: CASTHRQGGKYGQFF.